The sequence of this T cell receptor beta chain was determined in a study of T cells in Graves' hyperthyroidism and ophthalmopathy. Study-wide results and caveats: In validation, the model predicted ophthalmopathy. These predictions came a median about 6 months before onset. Blood also carried most thyroid clonotypes expanded above 0.001.

RNA transcripts served as the template for amplifying TCR beta CDR3 regions. The HTBI primer set served for first-round RT-PCR of the TCR CDR3. In TCRdb, the multiplex PCR reads were re-called with MiXCR into one record per CDR3 protein. In the table there are roughly 580,000 distinct CDR3 sequences, around 45% of which are singletons. The diagnostic basis comprised clinical symptoms, serum thyroxine and TRAb, thyroid ultrasound and orbital computed tomography. Unmatched junction bases numbered 6, after V lost 3 bases and J lost 5 bases. The V gene's germline CDR1 is SGHTA and CDR2 FQGTGA. The CDR3 is 14 residues long. A note on this clonotype: Its antigen remains unknown.

This receptor was identified in a woman under 30 with Graves' hyperthyroidism. The chain employs TRBV7-3 and TRBJ1-1; 7 bases align to TRBD1. The sequenced material came from peripheral blood or thyroid tissue (not recorded which). The CDR3, as DNA: TGTGCCAGCAGCTTCAGGGGGTCAGATACTGAAGCTTTCTTT. As protein: CASSFRGSDTEAFF.